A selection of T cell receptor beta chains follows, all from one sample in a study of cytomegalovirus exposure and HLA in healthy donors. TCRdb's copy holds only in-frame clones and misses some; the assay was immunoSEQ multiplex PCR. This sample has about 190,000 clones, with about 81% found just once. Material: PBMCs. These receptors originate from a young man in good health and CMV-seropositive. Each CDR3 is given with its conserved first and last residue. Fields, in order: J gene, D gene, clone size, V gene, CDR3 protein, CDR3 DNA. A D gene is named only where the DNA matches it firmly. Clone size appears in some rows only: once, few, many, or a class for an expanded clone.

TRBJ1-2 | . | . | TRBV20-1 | CSITEGYGYTF | TGCAGTATAACAGAAGGCTATGGCTACACCTTC
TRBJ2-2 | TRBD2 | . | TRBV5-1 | CATQTYSGTNTGELFF | TGCGCCACCCAAACCTATAGCGGGACGAACACCGGGGAGCTGTTTTTT
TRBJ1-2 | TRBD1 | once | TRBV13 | CASSLGGGQGGYGYTF | TGTGCCAGCAGCTTAGGGGGCGGACAGGGAGGCTATGGCTACACCTTC
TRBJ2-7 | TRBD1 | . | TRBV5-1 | CASSARQGATVPYEQYF | TGCGCCAGCAGCGCCCGACAGGGGGCGACGGTTCCCTACGAGCAGTACTTC
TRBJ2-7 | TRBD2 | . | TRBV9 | CASSVEGLAGTYEQYF | TGTGCCAGCAGCGTAGAGGGATTAGCGGGAACCTACGAGCAGTACTTC
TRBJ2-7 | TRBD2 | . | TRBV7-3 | CASSPGGLAGEEQYF | TGTGCCAGCAGCCCCGGGGGACTAGCGGGTGAGGAGCAGTACTTC
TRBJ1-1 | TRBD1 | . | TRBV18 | CASSPPNPGQVNTEAFF | TGTGCCAGCTCACCACCGAATCCGGGACAGGTGAACACTGAAGCTTTCTTT
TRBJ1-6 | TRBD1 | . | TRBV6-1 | CASSEAGQGASPLHF | TGTGCCAGCAGTGAAGCGGGACAGGGTGCTTCACCCCTCCACTTT
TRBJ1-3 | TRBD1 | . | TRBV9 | CASSVSGTGGGNTIYF | TGTGCCAGCAGCGTATCCGGGACAGGGGGAGGAAACACCATATATTTT
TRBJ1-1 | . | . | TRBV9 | CASSPTGNTEAFF | TGTGCCAGCAGCCCGACAGGGAACACTGAAGCTTTCTTT
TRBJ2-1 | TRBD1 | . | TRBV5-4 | CASSLAGTGGNEQFF | TGTGCCAGCAGCTTGGCCGGGACAGGGGGCAATGAGCAGTTCTTC
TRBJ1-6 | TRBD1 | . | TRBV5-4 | CASSSDRANSPLHF | TGTGCCAGCAGCTCTGACAGGGCAAATTCACCCCTCCACTTT
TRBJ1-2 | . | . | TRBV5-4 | CASSPPRGGGAGYTF | TGTGCCAGCAGCCCACCTCGCGGGGGGGGAGCCGGCTACACCTTC
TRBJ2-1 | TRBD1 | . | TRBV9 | CASSVVTGGYNEQFF | TGTGCCAGCAGCGTAGTAACAGGGGGCTACAATGAGCAGTTCTTC
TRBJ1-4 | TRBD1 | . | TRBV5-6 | CASSLTGGAREKLFF | TGTGCCAGCAGCTTGACAGGGGGCGCAAGGGAAAAACTGTTTTTT
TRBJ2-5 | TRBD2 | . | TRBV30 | CAWILGGGQTQYF | TGTGCCTGGATCCTCGGGGGGGGACAGACCCAGTACTTC
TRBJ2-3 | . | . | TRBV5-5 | CASSPGLVGGTDTQYF | TGTGCCAGCAGCCCTGGTCTCGTAGGGGGCACAGATACGCAGTATTTT
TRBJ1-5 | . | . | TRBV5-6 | CASSSLQGYQPQHF | TGTGCCAGCAGCTCTCTACAGGGATATCAGCCCCAGCATTTT
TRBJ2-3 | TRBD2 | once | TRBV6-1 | CASSEVGGSTDTQYF | TGTGCCAGCAGTGAAGTGGGAGGGAGCACAGATACGCAGTATTTT
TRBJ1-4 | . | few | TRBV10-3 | CAISDSGGVGEKLFF | TGTGCCATCAGTGACTCGGGGGGAGTGGGTGAAAAACTGTTTTTT
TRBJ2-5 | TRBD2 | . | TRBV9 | CASSPRTSGSQETQYF | TGTGCCAGCAGCCCTCGGACTAGCGGGTCCCAAGAGACCCAGTACTTC
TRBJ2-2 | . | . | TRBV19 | CASSPGPGTGELFF | TGTGCCAGTAGTCCCGGGCCAGGGACCGGGGAGCTGTTTTTT